This T cell receptor beta chain stems from a study of blood T cell repertoires in COVID-19. Study information: Acute and convalescent COVID-19 samples came from the United States, Italy and Spain.

The CDR3 loop spans 12 amino acids. Germline V gene lookup returns CDR1 MDHEN and CDR2 SYDVKM. Deletions cut 6 bases from V and 13 bases from J, with 16 bases between. Membership in each cohort depended on participant-reported clinical history. Profiled with immunoSEQ multiplex PCR; TCRdb holds only in-frame clones, not every one. The repertoire has about 300,000 clones, approximately 89% of them found once; the top ten carry 2.9%. The chain is built from TRBV28 and TRBJ2-1, with D possibly being TRBD1 (6 bases). The TCR originated in a woman aged 45-59 years who had been exposed to COVID-19. Sequenced material: PBMCs or T cells enriched from blood (not recorded which). CDR3 DNA sequence: TGTGCCAGCAGCCCATTGACAGGTGAACAGTTCTTC. This sequence encodes CASSPLTGEQFF.